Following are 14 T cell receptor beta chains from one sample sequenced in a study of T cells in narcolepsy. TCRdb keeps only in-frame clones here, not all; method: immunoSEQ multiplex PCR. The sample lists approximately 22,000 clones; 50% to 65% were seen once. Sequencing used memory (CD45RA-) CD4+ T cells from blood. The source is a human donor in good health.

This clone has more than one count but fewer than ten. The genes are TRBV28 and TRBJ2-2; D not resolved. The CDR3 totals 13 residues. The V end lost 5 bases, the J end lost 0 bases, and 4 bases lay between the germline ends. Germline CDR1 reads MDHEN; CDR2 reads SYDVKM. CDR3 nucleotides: TGTGCCAGCAGTCGCGCGAACACCGGGGAGCTGTTTTTT. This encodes CASSRANTGELFF.

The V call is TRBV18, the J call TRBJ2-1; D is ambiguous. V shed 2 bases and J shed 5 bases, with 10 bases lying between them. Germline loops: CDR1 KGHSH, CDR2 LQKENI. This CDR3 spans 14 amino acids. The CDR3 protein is CASSPIGRHNEQFF. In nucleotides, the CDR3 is TGTGCCAGCTCACCAATCGGCAGGCACAATGAGCAGTTCTTC.

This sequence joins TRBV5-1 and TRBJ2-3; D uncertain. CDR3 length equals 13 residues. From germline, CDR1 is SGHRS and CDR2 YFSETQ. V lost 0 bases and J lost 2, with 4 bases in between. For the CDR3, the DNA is TGCGCCAGCAGCTTGGACGACACAGATACGCAGTATTTT. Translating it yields CASSLDDTDTQYF.

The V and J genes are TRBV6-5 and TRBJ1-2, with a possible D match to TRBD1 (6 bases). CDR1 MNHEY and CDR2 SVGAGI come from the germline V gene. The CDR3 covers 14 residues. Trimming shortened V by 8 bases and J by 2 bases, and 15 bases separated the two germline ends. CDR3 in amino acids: CASGGGRENYGYTF. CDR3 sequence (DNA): TGTGCCAGCGGTGGGGGCAGGGAAAACTATGGCTACACCTTC.

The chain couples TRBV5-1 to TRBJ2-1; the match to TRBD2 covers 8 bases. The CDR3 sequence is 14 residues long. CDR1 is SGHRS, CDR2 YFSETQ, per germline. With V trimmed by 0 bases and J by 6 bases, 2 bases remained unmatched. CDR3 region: CASSLGGRLNEQFF. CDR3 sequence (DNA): TGCGCCAGCAGCTTGGGCGGGAGGCTCAATGAGCAGTTCTTC. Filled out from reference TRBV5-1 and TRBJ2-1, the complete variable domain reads KAGVTQTPRYLIKTRGQQVTLSCSPISGHRSVSWYQQTPGQGLQFLFEYFSETQRNKGNFPGRFSGRQFSNSRSEMNVSTLELGDSALYLCASSLGGRLNEQFFGPGTRLTVL.

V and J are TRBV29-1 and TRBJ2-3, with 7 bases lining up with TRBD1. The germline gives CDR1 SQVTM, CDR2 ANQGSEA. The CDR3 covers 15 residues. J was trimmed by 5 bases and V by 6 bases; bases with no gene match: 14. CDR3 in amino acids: CSVASGTAHIDTQYF. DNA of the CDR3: TGCAGCGTAGCCTCCGGGACAGCGCATATAGATACGCAGTATTTT.

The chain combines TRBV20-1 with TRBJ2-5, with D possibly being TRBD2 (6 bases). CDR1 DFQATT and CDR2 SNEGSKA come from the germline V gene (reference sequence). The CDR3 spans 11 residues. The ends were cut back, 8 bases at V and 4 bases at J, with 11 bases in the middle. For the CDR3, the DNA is TGCAGTACGTGGCGGGGAGAGACCCAGTACTTC. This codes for CSTWRGETQYF.

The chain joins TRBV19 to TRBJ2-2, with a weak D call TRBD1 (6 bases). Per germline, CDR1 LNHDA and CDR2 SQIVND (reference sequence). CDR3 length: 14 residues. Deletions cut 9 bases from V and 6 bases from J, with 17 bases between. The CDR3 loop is CASRGGNTPGELFF. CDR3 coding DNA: TGTGCCAGCCGAGGGGGAAACACACCCGGGGAGCTGTTTTTT.

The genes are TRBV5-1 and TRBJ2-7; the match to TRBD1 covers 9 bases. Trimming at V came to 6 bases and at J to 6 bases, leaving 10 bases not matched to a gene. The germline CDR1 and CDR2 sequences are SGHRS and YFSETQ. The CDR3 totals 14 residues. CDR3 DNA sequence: TGCGCCAGCAACGGGGGGACAGGGAGGTCCGAGCAGTACTTC. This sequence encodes CASNGGTGRSEQYF.

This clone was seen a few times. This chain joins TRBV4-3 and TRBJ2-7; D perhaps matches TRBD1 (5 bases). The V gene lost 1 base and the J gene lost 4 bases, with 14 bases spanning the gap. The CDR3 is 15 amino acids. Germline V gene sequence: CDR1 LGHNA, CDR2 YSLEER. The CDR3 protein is CASSQVGAGLYEQYF. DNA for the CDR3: TGCGCCAGCAGCCAAGTCGGTGCAGGGCTTTACGAGCAGTACTTC.

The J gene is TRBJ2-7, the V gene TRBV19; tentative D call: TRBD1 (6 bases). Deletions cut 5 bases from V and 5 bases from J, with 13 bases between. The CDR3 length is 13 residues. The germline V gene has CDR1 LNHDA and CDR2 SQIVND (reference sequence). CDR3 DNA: TGTGCCAGTAGTCGTGGGACAACCAACGAGCAGTACTTC. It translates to CASSRGTTNEQYF.

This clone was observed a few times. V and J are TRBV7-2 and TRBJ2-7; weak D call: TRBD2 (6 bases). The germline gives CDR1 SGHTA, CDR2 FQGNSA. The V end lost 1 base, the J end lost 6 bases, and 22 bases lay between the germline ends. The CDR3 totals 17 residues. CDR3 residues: CASSLELSGGARGEQYF. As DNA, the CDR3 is TGTGCCAGCAGCTTAGAATTGTCCGGCGGGGCCCGCGGCGAGCAGTACTTC. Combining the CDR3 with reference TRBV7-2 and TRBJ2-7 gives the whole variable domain GAGVSQSPSNKVTEKGKDVELRCDPISGHTALYWYRQSLGQGLEFLIYFQGNSAPDKSGLPSDRFSAERTGGSVSTLTIQRTQQEDSAVYLCASSLELSGGARGEQYFGPGTRLTVT.

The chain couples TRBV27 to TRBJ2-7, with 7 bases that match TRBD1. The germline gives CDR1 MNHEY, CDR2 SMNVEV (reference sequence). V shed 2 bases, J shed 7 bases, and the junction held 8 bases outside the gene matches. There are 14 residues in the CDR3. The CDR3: CASSLVTGSKEQYF. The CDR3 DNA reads TGTGCCAGCAGTTTAGTGACAGGGTCGAAAGAGCAGTACTTC.

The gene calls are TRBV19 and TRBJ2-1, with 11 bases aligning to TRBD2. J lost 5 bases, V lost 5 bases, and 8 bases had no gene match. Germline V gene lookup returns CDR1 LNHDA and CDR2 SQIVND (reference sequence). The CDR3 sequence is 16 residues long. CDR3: CASSARLAGGHNEQFF. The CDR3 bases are TGTGCCAGTAGTGCTCGGCTAGCGGGGGGCCACAATGAGCAGTTCTTC.